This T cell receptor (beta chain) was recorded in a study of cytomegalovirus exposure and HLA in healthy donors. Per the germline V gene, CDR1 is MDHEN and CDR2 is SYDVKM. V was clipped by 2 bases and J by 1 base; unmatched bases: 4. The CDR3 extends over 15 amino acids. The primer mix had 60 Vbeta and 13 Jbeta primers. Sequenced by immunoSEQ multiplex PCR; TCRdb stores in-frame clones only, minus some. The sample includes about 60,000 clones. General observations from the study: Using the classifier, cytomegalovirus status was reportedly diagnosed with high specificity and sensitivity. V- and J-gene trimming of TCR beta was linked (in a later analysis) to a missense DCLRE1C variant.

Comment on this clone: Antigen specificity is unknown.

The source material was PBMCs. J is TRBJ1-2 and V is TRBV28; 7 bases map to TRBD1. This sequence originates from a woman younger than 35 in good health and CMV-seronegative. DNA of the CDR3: TGTGCCAGCAGTTTAATCGACAGGGTTAACTATGGCTACACCTTC. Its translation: CASSLIDRVNYGYTF.